This T cell receptor beta chain is from a study of control samples from healthy donors and cancer patients (dated by TCRdb to 2018 to 2021). The library was built by means of the immunoSEQ multiplex PCR assay. What TCRdb holds here is the immuneACCESS table cut down to in-frame rearrangements. Part of the clones is not present; checked against another copy, under half of the missing clones reflect an unresolved V gene, and the others are unexplained. This sample comprises roughly 55,000 clones, 88% of them detected only once. Together, the top ten hold more than 3.5% of the sample. A word on this clone: It has no known antigen specificity. No much larger clone exists at a distance of one base, and base qualities are not known.

This sequence originates from a man aged 50 to 60 in good health. Material: blood.

The DNA sequence is as follows: TGTGCCTGGAGTAGGAGTAATTCACCCCTCCACTTT. Its product reads: CAWSRSNSPLHF. This sequence uses TRBV30 and TRBJ1-6; the D gene identity is not certain. At the junction V is shortened by 2 bases and J by 6 bases, with 5 bases in between. The CDR3 runs 12 amino acids, cysteine and phenylalanine included. The only DNA kept is the CDR3, 36 bases in frame from the first base. CDR1 is given as GTSNPN and CDR2 as SVGIG, both from the germline V gene (reference sequence).